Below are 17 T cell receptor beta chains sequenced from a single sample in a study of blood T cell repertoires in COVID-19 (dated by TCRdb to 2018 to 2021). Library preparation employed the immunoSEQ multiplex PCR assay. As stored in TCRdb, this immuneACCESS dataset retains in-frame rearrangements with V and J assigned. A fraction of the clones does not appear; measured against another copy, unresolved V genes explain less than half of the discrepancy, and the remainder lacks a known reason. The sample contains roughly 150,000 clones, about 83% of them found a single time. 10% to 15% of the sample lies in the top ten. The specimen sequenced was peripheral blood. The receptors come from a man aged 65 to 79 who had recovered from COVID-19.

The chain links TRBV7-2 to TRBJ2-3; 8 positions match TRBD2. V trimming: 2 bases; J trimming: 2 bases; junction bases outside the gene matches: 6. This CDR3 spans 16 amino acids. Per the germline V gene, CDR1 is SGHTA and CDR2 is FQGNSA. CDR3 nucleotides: TGTGCCAGCAGCTTAACTGTAGCGGGATACACAGATACGCAGTATTTT. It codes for CASSLTVAGYTDTQYF.

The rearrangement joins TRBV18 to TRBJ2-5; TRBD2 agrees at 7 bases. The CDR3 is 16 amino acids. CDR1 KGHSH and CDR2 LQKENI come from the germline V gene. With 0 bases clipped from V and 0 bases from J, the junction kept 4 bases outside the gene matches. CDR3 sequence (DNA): TGTGCCAGCTCACCACCTTGGGCGGGGGACCAAGAGACCCAGTACTTC. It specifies CASSPPWAGDQETQYF.

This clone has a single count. CDR3 sequence: CASSWDRWNTEAFF. The CDR3 DNA reads as TGTGCCAGCAGCTGGGACAGATGGAACACTGAAGCTTTCTTT. This chain joins TRBV5-4 and TRBJ1-1, with 7 bases that match TRBD1. Trimming removed 3 bases from V and 1 base from J; junction bases left unmatched: 3. The CDR3 runs 14 residues. Looked up from germline, CDR1 is SGHNT and CDR2 is YYREEE (reference sequence).

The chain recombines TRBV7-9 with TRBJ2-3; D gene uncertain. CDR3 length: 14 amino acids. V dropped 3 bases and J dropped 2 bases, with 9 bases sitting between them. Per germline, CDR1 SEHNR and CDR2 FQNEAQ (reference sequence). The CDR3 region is CASSLAAHTDTQYF. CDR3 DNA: TGTGCCAGCAGCTTGGCGGCACACACAGATACGCAGTATTTT.

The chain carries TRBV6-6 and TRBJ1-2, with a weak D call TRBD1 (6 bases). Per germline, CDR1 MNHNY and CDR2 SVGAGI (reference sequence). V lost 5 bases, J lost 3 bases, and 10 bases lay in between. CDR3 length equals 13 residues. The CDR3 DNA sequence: TGTGCCAGCAGTGGACAGATCGACTATGGCTACACCTTC. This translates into CASSGQIDYGYTF.

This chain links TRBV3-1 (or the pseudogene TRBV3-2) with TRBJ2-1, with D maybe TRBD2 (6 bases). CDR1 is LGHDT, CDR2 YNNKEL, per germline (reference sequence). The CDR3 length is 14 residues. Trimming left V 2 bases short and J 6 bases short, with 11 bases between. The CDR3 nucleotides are TGTGCCAGCAGCCAAAACCAGGAGGGCAATGAGCAGTTCTTC. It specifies CASSQNQEGNEQFF.

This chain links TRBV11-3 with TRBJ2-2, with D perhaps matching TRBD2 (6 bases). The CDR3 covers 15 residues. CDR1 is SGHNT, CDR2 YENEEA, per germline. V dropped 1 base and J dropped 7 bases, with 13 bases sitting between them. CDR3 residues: CASSLGGGAGGELFF. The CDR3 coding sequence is TGTGCCAGCAGCTTAGGGGGAGGTGCTGGCGGGGAGCTGTTTTTT.

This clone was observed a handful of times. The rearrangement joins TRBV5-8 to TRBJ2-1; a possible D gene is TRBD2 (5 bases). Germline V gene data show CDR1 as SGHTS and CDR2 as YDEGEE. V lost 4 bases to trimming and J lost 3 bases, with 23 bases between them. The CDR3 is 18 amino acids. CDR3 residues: CASSGGQTGIGDYNEQFF. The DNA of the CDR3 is TGTGCCAGCAGCGGTGGGCAGACCGGGATCGGGGACTACAATGAGCAGTTCTTC. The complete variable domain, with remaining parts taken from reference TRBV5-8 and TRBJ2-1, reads EAGVTQSPTHLIKTRGQQATLRCSPISGHTSVYWYQQALGLGLQFLLWYDEGEERNRGNFPPRFSGRQFPNYSSELNVNALELEDSALYLCASSGGQTGIGDYNEQFFGPGTRLTVL.

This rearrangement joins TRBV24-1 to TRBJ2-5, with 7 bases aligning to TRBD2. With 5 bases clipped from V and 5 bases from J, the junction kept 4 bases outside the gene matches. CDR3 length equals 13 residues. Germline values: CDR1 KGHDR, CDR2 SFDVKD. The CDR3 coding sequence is TGTGCCACCAGTGGCGGGAGCGGGGAGACCCAGTACTTC. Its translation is CATSGGSGETQYF.

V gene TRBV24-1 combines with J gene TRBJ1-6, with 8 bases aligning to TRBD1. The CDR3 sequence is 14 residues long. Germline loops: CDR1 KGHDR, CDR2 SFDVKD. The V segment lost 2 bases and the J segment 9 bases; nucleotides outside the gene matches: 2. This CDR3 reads CATSDSGTGSPLHF. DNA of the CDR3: TGTGCCACCAGTGATTCAGGGACAGGTTCACCCCTCCACTTT.

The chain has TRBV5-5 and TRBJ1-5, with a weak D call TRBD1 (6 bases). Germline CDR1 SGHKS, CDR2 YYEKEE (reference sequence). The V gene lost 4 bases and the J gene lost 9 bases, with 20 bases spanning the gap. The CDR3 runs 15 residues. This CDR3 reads CASSLVAGAHRPQHF. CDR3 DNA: TGTGCCAGCAGCCTTGTTGCGGGGGCCCATCGGCCCCAGCATTTT.

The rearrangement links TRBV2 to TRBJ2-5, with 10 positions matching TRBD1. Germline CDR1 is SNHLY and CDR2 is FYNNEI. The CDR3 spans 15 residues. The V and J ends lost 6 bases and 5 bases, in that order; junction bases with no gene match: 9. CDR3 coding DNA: TGTGCCAGCAGCTGGGACAGGGGAGCGCTGGAGACCCAGTACTTC. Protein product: CASSWDRGALETQYF.

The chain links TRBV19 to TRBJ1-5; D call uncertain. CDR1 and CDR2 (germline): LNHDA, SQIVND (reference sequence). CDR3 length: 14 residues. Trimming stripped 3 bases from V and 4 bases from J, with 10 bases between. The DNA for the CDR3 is TGTGCCAGTAGTATGGGCACCCTTAATCAGCCCCAGCATTTT. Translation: CASSMGTLNQPQHF.

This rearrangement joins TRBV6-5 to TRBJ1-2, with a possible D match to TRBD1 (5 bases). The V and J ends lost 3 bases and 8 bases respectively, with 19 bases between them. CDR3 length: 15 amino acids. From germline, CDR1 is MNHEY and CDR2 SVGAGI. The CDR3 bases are TGTGCCAGCAGTTATTCAGGGCCTCGGTTCGTCGGCTACACCTTC. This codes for CASSYSGPRFVGYTF.

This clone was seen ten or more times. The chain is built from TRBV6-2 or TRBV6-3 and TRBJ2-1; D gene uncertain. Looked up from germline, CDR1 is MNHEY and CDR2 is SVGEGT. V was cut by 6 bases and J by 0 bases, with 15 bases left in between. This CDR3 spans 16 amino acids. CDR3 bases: TGTGCCAGCAGCCGTTCCCGCGGAAGCTCCTACAATGAGCAGTTCTTC. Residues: CASSRSRGSSYNEQFF.

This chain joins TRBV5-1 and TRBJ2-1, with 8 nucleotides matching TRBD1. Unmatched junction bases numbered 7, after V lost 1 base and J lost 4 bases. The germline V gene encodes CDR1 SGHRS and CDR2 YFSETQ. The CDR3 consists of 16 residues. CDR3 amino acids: CASSLSLTGEYNEQFF. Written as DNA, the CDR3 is TGCGCCAGCAGCTTGTCTCTGACAGGGGAATACAATGAGCAGTTCTTC.

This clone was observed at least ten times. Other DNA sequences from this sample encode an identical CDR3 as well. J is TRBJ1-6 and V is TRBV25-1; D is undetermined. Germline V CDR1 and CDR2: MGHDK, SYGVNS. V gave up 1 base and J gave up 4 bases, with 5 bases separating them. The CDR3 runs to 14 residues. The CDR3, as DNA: TGTGCCAGCAGTGAATCCGGGTATAATTCACCCCTCCACTTT. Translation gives CASSESGYNSPLHF.